The following is a T cell receptor beta chain sequence with its context. Its antigen specificity is not known. No much larger clone is present one base from it, and per-base qualities are unavailable. The sample is drawn from a study of T cell changes during pregnancy in multiple sclerosis (dated 2019 in TCRdb). Looking at the study overall: The study looked at changes in the T cell repertoire across pregnancy in women with multiple sclerosis.

The receptor library was made with the immunoSEQ multiplex PCR assay. The clones in this table, taken by TCRdb from immuneACCESS, are in-frame only. Not every clone is retained; where verified, under half of the shortfall comes from an unresolved V gene, and the cause of the rest is unknown. The sample yields roughly 38,000 clones; 85% to 90% were counted once. The biggest ten clones account for around 7.2% of the sample. The germline V gene provides CDR1 SGHVS and CDR2 FQNEAQ. The CDR3 spans 17 residues, from the cysteine through the phenylalanine. Only CDR3 DNA is held: 51 bases, read in frame from base 1. V is clipped by 5 bases and J by 0 bases, and the sequence between their germline boundaries is 17 bases long.

The material sequenced was CD8+ T cells from peripheral blood mononuclear cells, taken in the third trimester of pregnancy. The sequence joins TRBV7-8 to TRBJ1-3; perhaps TRBD1 is the D gene, with 6 bases matching. The source of this sequence is a female donor with multiple sclerosis, enrolled in a pregnancy study. The CDR3 sequence is CASSPLDSRSSGNTIYF. The DNA is as follows: TGTGCCAGCAGCCCGTTGGACAGCAGGAGCTCTGGAAACACCATATATTTT.